The 25 T cell receptor beta chains given below trace back to one sample, sequenced in a study of T cell responses to AZD1222 COVID-19 vaccine. Generated by immunoSEQ multiplex PCR, the TCRdb table keeps only in-frame clones and is missing some. In the table there are 100,000 to 150,000 clones, approximately 88% of which are singletons. The specimen comprised peripheral blood, sampled on day 0 of AZD1222 vaccination. These receptors all come from an adult in good health.

In its sample, this clone was seen once. The genes are TRBV18 and TRBJ1-5; D uncertain. CDR3 size: 13 residues. V was trimmed by 6 bases and J by 0 bases, leaving 6 bases between them. The germline V gene encodes CDR1 KGHSH and CDR2 LQKENI. The CDR3 spells CASSPTSNQPQHF. DNA of the CDR3: TGTGCCAGCTCCCCCACTAGCAATCAGCCCCAGCATTTT.

The chain joins TRBV7-2 to TRBJ1-4; the D is unclear. The CDR3 consists of 16 residues. Trimming pared 0 bases from V and 0 bases from J, leaving 8 bases between. Germline V gene sequence: CDR1 SGHTA, CDR2 FQGNSA. Here the CDR3 DNA reads TGTGCCAGCAGCTTAGCTGGAGCGGCAACTAATGAAAAACTGTTTTTT. Translation: CASSLAGAATNEKLFF.

The V call is TRBV30, the J call TRBJ1-2, with 9 bases aligning to TRBD1. Per the germline V gene, CDR1 is GTSNPN and CDR2 is SVGIG (reference sequence). The CDR3 is 13 residues long. J was trimmed by 8 bases and V by 1 base; bases with no gene match: 5. The CDR3: CAWSAQGARGYTF. For the CDR3, the DNA is TGTGCCTGGAGTGCACAGGGGGCTAGAGGCTACACCTTC.

This rearrangement joins TRBV12-5 to TRBJ2-2; D is undetermined. The germline V gene has CDR1 LGHNT and CDR2 FRNRAP. Trimming removed 0 bases from V and 6 bases from J, with 11 bases in between. There are 15 residues in the CDR3. The CDR3 is CASGLVAGGAGELFF. CDR3 nucleotide sequence: TGTGCTAGTGGTTTGGTTGCCGGCGGCGCCGGGGAGCTGTTTTTT. The full variable domain, its missing parts supplied by reference TRBV12-5 and TRBJ2-2, is DARVTQTPRHKVTEMGQEVTMRCQPILGHNTVFWYRQTMMQGLELLAYFRNRAPLDDSGMPKDRFSAEMPDATLATLKIQPSEPRDSAVYFCASGLVAGGAGELFFGEGSRLTVL.

The chain is built from TRBV19 and TRBJ2-3; D unresolved. CDR3 length: 13 amino acids. V was cut by 3 bases and J by 6 bases, with 10 bases left in between. CDR1 and CDR2 (germline): LNHDA, SQIVND (reference sequence). In DNA form, the CDR3 reads TGTGCCAGTAGTATCCGAGTTGGGGATACGCAGTATTTT. Amino acid sequence: CASSIRVGDTQYF.

The V gene is TRBV10-1, the J gene TRBJ2-2, with D tentatively TRBD2 (6 bases). CDR3 length: 14 residues. In germline, CDR1 is WNHNN, CDR2 SYGVQD (reference sequence). The germline V and J ends were trimmed by 6 bases and 7 bases, with 15 bases remaining between them. CDR3 region: CASSGGRRDGELFF. The CDR3 coding sequence is TGCGCCAGCAGCGGAGGGCGGAGGGACGGGGAGCTGTTTTTT.

This clone was counted between two and nine times. This chain connects TRBV10-2 to TRBJ2-7; 10 nucleotides line up with TRBD2. With V trimmed by 6 bases and J by 0 bases, 5 bases remained unmatched. The germline V gene encodes CDR1 WSHSY and CDR2 SAAADI. This CDR3 contains 15 residues. The CDR3 nucleotides read TGCGCCAGCAGCGCTCTAGCGGGAGTCTCCTACGAGCAGTACTTC. It encodes CASSALAGVSYEQYF.

The V gene is TRBV2, the J gene TRBJ1-5, with unresolved D. The CDR3 has 14 residues. Germline V lookup: CDR1 SNHLY, CDR2 FYNNEI. The germline V and J ends were trimmed by 2 bases and 6 bases, with 11 bases remaining between them. Here the CDR3 reads CASSELVERQPQHF. The CDR3 DNA reads as TGTGCCAGCAGTGAATTGGTAGAGCGTCAGCCCCAGCATTTT.

This chain links TRBV7-3 with TRBJ2-1; 10 bases align to TRBD1. CDR1 is SGHTA, CDR2 FQGTGA, per germline. This CDR3 region has 15 residues. V lost 4 bases to trimming and J lost 5 bases; unmatched junction nucleotides: 5. The CDR3 coding sequence is TGTGCCAGCAGCTCCGACAGGGGGCTTCACAATGAGCAGTTCTTC. Encoded protein: CASSSDRGLHNEQFF.

The chain recombines TRBV5-4 with TRBJ2-7; 7 bases are shared with TRBD1. Germline assignment: CDR1 SGHNT and CDR2 YYREEE (reference sequence). With V trimmed by 4 bases and J by 7 bases, 8 bases remained unmatched. This CDR3 spans 13 amino acids. The DNA for the CDR3 is TGTGCCAGCAGCCCTGGACAGGCGGGTGAGCAGTACTTC. This sequence encodes CASSPGQAGEQYF.

The chain recombines TRBV6-5 with TRBJ1-5; the D gene is possibly TRBD1 (5 bases). Germline V lookup: CDR1 MNHEY, CDR2 SVGAGI. The V end was cut by 8 bases, the J end by 3 bases, with 14 bases between. This CDR3 contains 14 residues. The CDR3 region has the DNA TGTGCCAGCTGGGGGATGGGCCCCAATCAGCCCCAGCATTTT. It translates to CASWGMGPNQPQHF.

In DNA form, the CDR3 reads TGTGCCAGCAGCTTAGATCCAGGGGTTTTCTACGAGCAGTACTTC. Protein: CASSLDPGVFYEQYF. This chain links TRBV13 with TRBJ2-7, with D possibly being TRBD1 (6 bases). The CDR3 contains 15 residues. Looked up from germline, CDR1 is PRHDT and CDR2 is FYEKMQ (reference sequence). Trimming stripped 1 base from V and 3 bases from J, with 13 bases between.

The V call is TRBV9, the J call TRBJ2-2; TRBD2 agrees at 11 bases. Germline lookup yields CDR1 SGDLS and CDR2 YYNGEE. The CDR3 has 16 residues. Germline trimming cut 0 bases from V and 5 bases from J; bases unmatched to any gene: 3. CDR3 protein: CASSVGLAGNTGELFF. For the CDR3, the DNA is TGTGCCAGCAGCGTAGGACTAGCGGGAAATACCGGGGAGCTGTTTTTT.

J is TRBJ1-3 and V is TRBV11-2, with 10 bases matching TRBD1. Germline V lookup: CDR1 SGHAT, CDR2 FQNNGV. J was trimmed by 0 bases and V by 5 bases; bases with no gene match: 10. CDR3 size: 18 residues. This CDR3 reads CASSGWDRGPPSGNTIYF. Here the CDR3 DNA reads TGTGCCAGCAGCGGATGGGACAGGGGCCCTCCCTCTGGAAACACCATATATTTT.

This chain joins TRBV29-1 and TRBJ2-1; the match to TRBD1 covers 7 bases. The germline V gene encodes CDR1 SQVTM and CDR2 ANQGSEA. J gave up 1 base and V 1 base, and 19 bases lay outside the gene matches. This CDR3 is 20 amino acids long. This CDR3 reads CSVEGPTGQGVEDSYNEQFF. The DNA of the CDR3 is TGCAGCGTTGAAGGGCCGACGGGGCAGGGGGTTGAGGATTCCTACAATGAGCAGTTCTTC.

The chain couples TRBV19 to TRBJ2-1; 7 bases map to TRBD1. Germline-derived CDR1 and CDR2 are LNHDA and SQIVND (reference sequence). V shed 5 bases, J shed 1 base, and the junction held 23 bases outside the gene matches. This CDR3 spans 21 amino acids. The chain's CDR3 is CASSPRSGVTGLSGSYNEQFF. The DNA of the CDR3 is TGTGCCAGTAGTCCCCGGTCCGGTGTGACAGGGTTGTCTGGATCCTACAATGAGCAGTTCTTC.

The chain recombines TRBV7-3 with TRBJ1-6, with TRBD1 matching 9 bases. CDR1 SGHTA and CDR2 FQGTGA come from the germline V gene. The CDR3 is 14 residues long. Germline trimming cut 5 bases from V and 7 bases from J; bases unmatched to any gene: 3. The CDR3 is CASSRGQGNSPLHF. CDR3 DNA: TGTGCCAGCAGCCGGGGACAGGGCAATTCACCCCTCCACTTT.

The chain links TRBV12-3 or TRBV12-4 to TRBJ2-2; D gene uncertain. The CDR3 loop spans 13 amino acids. Trimming cost V 3 bases and J 8 bases, with 10 bases left between them. The CDR3 nucleotides are TGTGCCAGCAGTTTCTCTGGATTAGGGGAGCTGTTTTTT. Translated: CASSFSGLGELFF.

The rearrangement uses TRBV10-1 and TRBJ2-3; TRBD1 might be the D (6 bases). The germline CDR1 and CDR2 sequences are WNHNN and SYGVQD (reference sequence). V dropped 6 bases and J dropped 1 base, with 14 bases sitting between them. The CDR3 consists of 15 residues. DNA of the CDR3: TGCGCCAGCAGCCAACAGGGTTCGGGCACAGATACGCAGTATTTT. Its protein product is CASSQQGSGTDTQYF.

Only a few counts were recorded for this clone. The V call is TRBV7-2, the J call TRBJ1-3; D is unclear. Trimming took off 2 bases at V and 6 bases at J, with 11 bases between the two ends. Germline CDR1 reads SGHTA; CDR2 reads FQGNSA. This CDR3 has 14 residues. CDR3 in DNA: TGTGCCAGCAGCTTACAAGGAGTTGTAAACACCATATATTTT. It specifies CASSLQGVVNTIYF. The full variable domain, with the rest looked up from reference TRBV7-2 and TRBJ1-3, is GAGVSQSPSNKVTEKGKDVELRCDPISGHTALYWYRQSLGQGLEFLIYFQGNSAPDKSGLPSDRFSAERTGGSVSTLTIQRTQQEDSAVYLCASSLQGVVNTIYFGEGSWLTVV.

The rearrangement links TRBV25-1 to TRBJ1-1; 7 bases map to TRBD1. V was pared by 8 bases and J by 0 bases, with 6 bases of the junction left unmatched. This CDR3 comprises 14 residues. CDR1 is MGHDK and CDR2 is SYGVNS in the germline V gene. The CDR3 DNA is TGTGCCAGCGAAGGGACAGCCATGAACACTGAAGCTTTCTTT. Translation: CASEGTAMNTEAFF.

The V call is TRBV11-2, the J call TRBJ2-7; 11 bases align to TRBD2. This CDR3 region has 17 residues. The germline gives CDR1 SGHAT, CDR2 FQNNGV. After removal of 1 base from V and 0 bases from J, the junction contained 5 bases not matched to a gene. CDR3 in DNA: TGTGCCAGCAGCTTAGCTCTAGCGGGGGGCTTCTCCTACGAGCAGTACTTC. Translating gives CASSLALAGGFSYEQYF.

J is TRBJ1-2 and V is TRBV5-1; 7 bases fit TRBD1. With V trimmed by 4 bases and J by 2 bases, 11 bases remained unmatched. The CDR3 length is 16 residues. Germline CDR1 is SGHRS and CDR2 is YFSETQ. The CDR3 DNA sequence: TGCGCCAGCAGCCCGGCGAGGGGACAGCCCAACTATGGCTACACCTTC. It yields the protein CASSPARGQPNYGYTF.

The rearrangement uses TRBV19 and TRBJ1-1; the match to TRBD1 covers 7 bases. The CDR3 has 15 residues. CDR1 and CDR2 from the germline V gene are LNHDA and SQIVND (reference sequence). The V segment lost 4 bases and the J segment 1 base; nucleotides outside the gene matches: 6. In DNA form, the CDR3 reads TGTGCCAGTAGTACCCCCCGACAGGGGAACACTGAAGCTTTCTTT. Its translation is CASSTPRQGNTEAFF.

The count of this clone is one. This rearrangement joins TRBV6-5 to TRBJ2-3; 16 bases match TRBD2. With 6 bases clipped from V and 6 bases from J, the junction kept 3 bases outside the gene matches. Germline V gives CDR1 MNHEY, CDR2 SVGAGI. The CDR3 contains 15 residues. In DNA form, the CDR3 reads TGTGCCAGCAGGGGACTAGCGGGAGGGGGGGATACGCAGTATTTT. Translation: CASRGLAGGGDTQYF.